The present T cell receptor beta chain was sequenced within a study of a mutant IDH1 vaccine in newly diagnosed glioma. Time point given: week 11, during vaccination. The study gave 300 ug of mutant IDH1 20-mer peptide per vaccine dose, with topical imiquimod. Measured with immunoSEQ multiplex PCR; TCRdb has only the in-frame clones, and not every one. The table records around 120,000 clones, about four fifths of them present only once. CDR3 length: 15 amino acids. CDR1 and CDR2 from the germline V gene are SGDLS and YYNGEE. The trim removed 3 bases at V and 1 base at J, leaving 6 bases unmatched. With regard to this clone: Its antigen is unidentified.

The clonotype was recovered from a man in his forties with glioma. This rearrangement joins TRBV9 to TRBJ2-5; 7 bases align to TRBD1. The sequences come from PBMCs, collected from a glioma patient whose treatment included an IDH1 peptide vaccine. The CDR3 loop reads CASSGRDRFQETQYF. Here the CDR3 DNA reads TGTGCCAGCAGCGGCCGGGACAGATTCCAAGAGACCCAGTACTTC.